This note documents a single T cell receptor (beta chain) sequence. The sample originates from a study of blood T cell repertoires in COVID-19. There are 16 residues in the CDR3. The germline V gene has CDR1 MGHRA and CDR2 YSYEKL. Deletions cut 4 bases from V and 2 bases from J, with 16 bases between. TCRdb's copy holds only in-frame clones and misses some; the assay was immunoSEQ multiplex PCR. The sample lists approximately 300,000 clones; around nine tenths were seen once. The chain joins TRBV4-1 to TRBJ2-3, with D possibly TRBD1 on 6 matching bases. The sequence derives from a woman in her twenties or thirties with COVID-19, enrolled during active disease. The sequenced sample was peripheral blood. The CDR3 DNA reads as TGCGCCAGCAGCCTTAGAAGACAGGTGGACACAGATACGCAGTATTTT. Amino acids: CASSLRRQVDTDTQYF.